The 12 T cell receptor beta chains below were found in one sample sequenced in a study of shared clonotypes between healthy human individuals. TCRdb's table, derived via immunoSEQ multiplex PCR, lists solely in-frame clones and lacks some. The table has some 2 million clones, roughly 94% seen once. CD45RO-negative, CCR7-selected cells formed the naive CD8 fraction, which excluded terminally differentiated effector memory CD45RA+ cells. The sample taken for sequencing was naive CD8+ T cells sorted from blood. Receptor source: a man aged 18-30 years in good health.

The rearrangement joins TRBV10-2 to TRBJ1-1, with a tentative D call TRBD1 (6 bases). Germline CDR1 reads WSHSY; CDR2 reads SAAADI. The CDR3 has 12 residues. V was cut by 7 bases and J by 8 bases, with 14 bases left in between. The CDR3 here is CASTGGRIEAFF. The CDR3 DNA is TGCGCCAGCACCGGGGGGCGGATAGAAGCTTTCTTT.

J is TRBJ1-6 and V is TRBV6-1; a possible D gene is TRBD1 (6 bases). The CDR3 extends over 18 amino acids. Trimming removed 1 base at V and 5 bases at J, with 18 bases between. The germline V gene has CDR1 MNHNS and CDR2 SASEGT. The CDR3 here is CASSEELTGFDNNSPLHF. CDR3 DNA sequence: TGTGCCAGCAGTGAAGAGTTGACAGGATTTGATAATAATTCACCCCTCCACTTT.

Here the CDR3 reads CAWSVMDRGSNGYTF. In DNA form, the CDR3 reads TGTGCCTGGAGTGTAATGGACAGGGGGAGTAATGGCTACACCTTC. The chain recombines TRBV30 with TRBJ1-2; 10 nucleotides align to TRBD1. V dropped 0 bases and J dropped 6; count of bases not matched to a gene: 7. The CDR3 length is 15 residues. The germline CDR1 and CDR2 sequences are GTSNPN and SVGIG (reference sequence).

This clone was observed a single time. The CDR3 DNA reads TGTGCCAGCAGTCTGGGAGGGGTCAATCAGCCCCAGCATTTT. Protein product: CASSLGGVNQPQHF. The chain is built from TRBV27 and TRBJ1-5; tentatively, D is TRBD1 (5 bases). The CDR3 length is 14 residues. The germline gives CDR1 MNHEY, CDR2 SMNVEV (reference sequence). Trimming stripped 5 bases from V and 3 bases from J, with 11 bases between.

CDR3: CASSYGRSGANVLTF. The CDR3 DNA is TGTGCCAGCAGTTACGGGCGCTCTGGGGCCAACGTCCTGACTTTC. This chain connects TRBV6-5 to TRBJ2-6; D is uncertain. Per germline, CDR1 MNHEY and CDR2 SVGAGI. The CDR3 sequence is 15 residues long. The V and J ends lost 2 bases and 0 bases respectively, with 5 bases between them.

The chain links TRBV11-2 to TRBJ2-7, with 9 bases lining up with TRBD2. The V gene end was trimmed by 5 bases and the J gene end by 0 bases; junction bases not matched to a gene: 5. The germline V gene encodes CDR1 SGHAT and CDR2 FQNNGV. CDR3 length: 15 amino acids. The DNA for the CDR3 is TGTGCCAGCAGCCTCAGGACTAGCGCCTCCTACGAGCAGTACTTC. Its protein product is CASSLRTSASYEQYF.

A remark on this clone: Other nucleotide sequences from this sample produce the same CDR3. The rearrangement uses TRBV6-1 and TRBJ2-7, with D possibly called TRBD1 or TRBD2 (5 bases each). The length of the CDR3 is 13 residues. Germline V lookup: CDR1 MNHNS, CDR2 SASEGT. V was clipped by 5 bases and J by 3 bases, with 11 bases between them. CDR3 amino acids: CASSLAGSYEQYF. The CDR3 DNA sequence: TGTGCCAGCAGTTTGGCAGGGAGCTACGAGCAGTACTTC.

This clone appeared a single time. The chain links TRBV10-2 to TRBJ2-1; TRBD1 aligns across 9 bases. CDR3 size: 15 residues. The germline V gene has CDR1 WSHSY and CDR2 SAAADI. V trimming: 6 bases; J trimming: 5 bases; junction bases outside the gene matches: 8. CDR3 sequence (DNA): TGCGCCAGCAGGAGGGAGGGACAGGGAAACAATGAGCAGTTCTTC. It encodes CASRREGQGNNEQFF.

This chain uses TRBV11-2 with TRBJ2-5; unclear D gene. Trimming cost V 4 bases and J 5 bases, with 5 bases left between them. CDR3 length: 11 residues. In germline, CDR1 is SGHAT, CDR2 FQNNGV. The CDR3 DNA sequence: TGTGCCAGCAGCTCTATGGAGACCCAGTACTTC. Its protein product is CASSSMETQYF.

This rearrangement joins TRBV30 to TRBJ2-5; no firm D call. This CDR3 region has 12 residues. Germline V gene data show CDR1 as GTSNPN and CDR2 as SVGIG (reference sequence). Trimming removed 5 bases from V and 2 bases from J, with 9 bases in between. The CDR3 spells CAWGPEQETQYF. CDR3 coding DNA: TGTGCCTGGGGGCCGGAACAAGAGACCCAGTACTTC.

This clone occurred once. The genes are TRBV5-5 and TRBJ1-2; 9 bases fit TRBD1. V lost 2 bases, J lost 3 bases, and 5 bases stayed unmatched. CDR1 is SGHKS, CDR2 YYEKEE, per germline (reference sequence). The CDR3 loop spans 15 amino acids. CDR3 sequence (DNA): TGTGCCAGCAGCTTTAGGACAGGGGAACACTATGGCTACACCTTC. Amino acid sequence: CASSFRTGEHYGYTF.

This clone was recorded only once. The V gene is TRBV9, the J gene TRBJ1-4; D gene unclear. Germline CDR1 is SGDLS and CDR2 is YYNGEE. The CDR3 totals 13 residues. V lost 0 bases, J lost 5 bases, and 5 bases lay in between. The CDR3 protein is CASSVDRNEKLFF. As DNA, the CDR3 is TGTGCCAGCAGCGTAGACAGAAATGAAAAACTGTTTTTT.